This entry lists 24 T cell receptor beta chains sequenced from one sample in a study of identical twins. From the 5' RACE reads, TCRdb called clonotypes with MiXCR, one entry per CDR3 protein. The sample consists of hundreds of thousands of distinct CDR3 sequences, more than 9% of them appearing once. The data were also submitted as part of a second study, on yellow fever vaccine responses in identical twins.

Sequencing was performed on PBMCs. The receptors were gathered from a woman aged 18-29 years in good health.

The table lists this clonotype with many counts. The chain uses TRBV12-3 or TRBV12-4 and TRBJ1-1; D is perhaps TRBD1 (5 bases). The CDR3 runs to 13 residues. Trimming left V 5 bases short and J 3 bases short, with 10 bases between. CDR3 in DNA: TGTGCCAGCAGTCGCAGGGATGACACTGAAGCTTTCTTT. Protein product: CASSRRDDTEAFF.

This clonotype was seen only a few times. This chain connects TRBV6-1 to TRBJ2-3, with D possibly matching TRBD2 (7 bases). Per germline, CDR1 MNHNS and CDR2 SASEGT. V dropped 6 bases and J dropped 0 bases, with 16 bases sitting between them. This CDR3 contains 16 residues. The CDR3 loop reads CASRPRGATSTDTQYF. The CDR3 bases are TGTGCCAGCAGACCCCGGGGGGCGACTAGCACAGATACGCAGTATTTT.

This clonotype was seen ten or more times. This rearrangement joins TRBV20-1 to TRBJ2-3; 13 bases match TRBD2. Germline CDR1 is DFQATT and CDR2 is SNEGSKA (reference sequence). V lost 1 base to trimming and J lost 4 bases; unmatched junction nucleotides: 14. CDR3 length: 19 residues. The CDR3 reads CSARAYPPGLAGDSDTQYF. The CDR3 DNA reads TGCAGTGCTAGAGCCTATCCCCCCGGACTAGCGGGAGACTCAGATACGCAGTATTTT.

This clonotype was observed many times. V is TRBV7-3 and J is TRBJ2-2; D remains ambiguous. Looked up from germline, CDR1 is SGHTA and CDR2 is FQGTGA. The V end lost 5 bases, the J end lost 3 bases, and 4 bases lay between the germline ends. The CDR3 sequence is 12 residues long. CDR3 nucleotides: TGTGCCAGCAGCGGGGACACCGGGGAGCTGTTTTTT. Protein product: CASSGDTGELFF.

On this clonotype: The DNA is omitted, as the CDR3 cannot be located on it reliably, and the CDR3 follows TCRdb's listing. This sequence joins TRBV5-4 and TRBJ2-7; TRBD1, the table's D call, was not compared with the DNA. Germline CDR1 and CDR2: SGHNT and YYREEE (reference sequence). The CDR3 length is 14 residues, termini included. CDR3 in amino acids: CASSWGQGSGELYV.

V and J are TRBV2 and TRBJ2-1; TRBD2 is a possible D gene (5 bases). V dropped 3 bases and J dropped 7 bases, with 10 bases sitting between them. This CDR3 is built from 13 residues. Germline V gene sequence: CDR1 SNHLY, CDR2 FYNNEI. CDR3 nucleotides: TGTGCCAGCAGTGAGGCTAGCTCTAATGAGCAGTTCTTC. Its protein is CASSEASSNEQFF.

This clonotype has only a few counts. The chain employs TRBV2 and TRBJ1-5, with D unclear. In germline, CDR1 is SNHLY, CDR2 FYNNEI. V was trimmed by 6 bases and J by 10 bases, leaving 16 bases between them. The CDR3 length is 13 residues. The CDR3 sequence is CASRDYLKGPQHF. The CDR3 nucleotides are TGTGCCAGCAGGGACTATCTAAAAGGACCCCAGCATTTT. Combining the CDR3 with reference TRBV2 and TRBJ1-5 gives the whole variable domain EPEVTQTPSHQVTQMGQEVILRCVPISNHLYFYWYRQILGQKVEFLVSFYNNEISEKSEIFDDQFSVERPDGSNFTLKIRSTKLEDSAMYFCASRDYLKGPQHFGDGTRLSIL.

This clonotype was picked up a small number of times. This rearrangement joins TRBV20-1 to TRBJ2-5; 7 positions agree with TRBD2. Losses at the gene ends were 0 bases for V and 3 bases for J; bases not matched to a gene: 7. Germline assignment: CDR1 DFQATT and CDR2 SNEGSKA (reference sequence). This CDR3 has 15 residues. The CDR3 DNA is TGCAGTGCTAGAGATATGGGTGGGGGGGAAGAGACCCAGTACTTC. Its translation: CSARDMGGGEETQYF.

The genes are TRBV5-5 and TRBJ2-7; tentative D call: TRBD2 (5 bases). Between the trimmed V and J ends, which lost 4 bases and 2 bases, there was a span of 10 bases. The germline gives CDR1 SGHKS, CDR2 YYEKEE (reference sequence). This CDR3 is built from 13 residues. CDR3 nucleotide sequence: TGTGCCAGCAGCCCCAATAGCGCCTACGAGCAGTACGTC. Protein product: CASSPNSAYEQYV.

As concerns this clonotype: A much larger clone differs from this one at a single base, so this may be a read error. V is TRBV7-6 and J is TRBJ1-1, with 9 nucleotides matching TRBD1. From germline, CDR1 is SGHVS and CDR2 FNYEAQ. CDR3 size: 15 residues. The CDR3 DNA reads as TGTGCCGGCAGCTTAGCGGGACAGGGTAATACTGAAGCTTTCTTT. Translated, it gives CAGSLAGQGNTEAFF.

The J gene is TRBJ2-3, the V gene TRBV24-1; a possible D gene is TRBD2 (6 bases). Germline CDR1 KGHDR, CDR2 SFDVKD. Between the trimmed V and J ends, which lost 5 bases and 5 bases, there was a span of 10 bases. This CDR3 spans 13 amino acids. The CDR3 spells CATSGGNIDTQYF. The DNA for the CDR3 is TGTGCCACCAGTGGCGGGAACATAGATACGCAGTATTTT.

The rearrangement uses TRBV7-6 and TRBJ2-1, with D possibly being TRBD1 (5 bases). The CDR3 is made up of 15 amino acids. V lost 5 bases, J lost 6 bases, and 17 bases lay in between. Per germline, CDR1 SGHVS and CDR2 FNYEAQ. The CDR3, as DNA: TGTGCCAGCAGCCCTAGGGCAGGGTCCGGCAATGAGCAGTTCTTC. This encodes CASSPRAGSGNEQFF.

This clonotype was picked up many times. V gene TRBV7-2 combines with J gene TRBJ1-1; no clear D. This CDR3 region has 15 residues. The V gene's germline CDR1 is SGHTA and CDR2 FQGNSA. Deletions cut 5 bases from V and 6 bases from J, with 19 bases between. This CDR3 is CASSPLRAAASEAFF. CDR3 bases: TGTGCCAGCAGCCCCTTACGGGCGGCGGCCTCTGAAGCTTTCTTT.

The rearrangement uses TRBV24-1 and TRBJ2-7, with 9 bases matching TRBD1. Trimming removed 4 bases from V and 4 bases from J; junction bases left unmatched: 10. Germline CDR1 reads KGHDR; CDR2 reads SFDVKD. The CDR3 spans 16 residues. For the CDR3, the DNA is TGTGCCACCAGTGACCCCCACGGGACAGGGATATACGAGCAGTACTTC. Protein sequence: CATSDPHGTGIYEQYF.

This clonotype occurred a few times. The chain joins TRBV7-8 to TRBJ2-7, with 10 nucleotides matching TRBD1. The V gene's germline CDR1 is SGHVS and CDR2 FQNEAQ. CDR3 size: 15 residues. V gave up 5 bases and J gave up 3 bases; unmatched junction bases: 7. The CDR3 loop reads CASSMGQGFSYEQYV. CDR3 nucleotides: TGTGCCAGCAGCATGGGACAGGGGTTTAGCTACGAGCAGTACGTC.

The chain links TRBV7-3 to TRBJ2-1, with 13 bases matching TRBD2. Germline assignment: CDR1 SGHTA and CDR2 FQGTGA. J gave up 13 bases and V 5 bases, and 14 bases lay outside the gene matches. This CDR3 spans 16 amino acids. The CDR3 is CASSPTTGLAGEGQFF. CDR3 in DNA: TGTGCCAGCAGCCCAACAACAGGACTAGCGGGAGAGGGTCAGTTCTTC.

The CDR3 sequence: CASTVQGSPTYEQYF. In DNA, the CDR3 is TGTGCCAGTACCGTGCAGGGTAGCCCGACTTACGAGCAGTACTTC. The chain is built from TRBV2 and TRBJ2-7, with D perhaps TRBD1 (5 bases). The V end was cut by 9 bases, the J end by 4 bases, with 22 bases between. Germline V gives CDR1 SNHLY, CDR2 FYNNEI. The CDR3 is 15 residues long.

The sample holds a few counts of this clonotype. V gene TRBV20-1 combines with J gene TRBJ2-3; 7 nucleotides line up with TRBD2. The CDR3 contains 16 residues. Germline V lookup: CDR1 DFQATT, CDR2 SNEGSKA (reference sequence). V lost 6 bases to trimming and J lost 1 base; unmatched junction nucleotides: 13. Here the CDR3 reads CSAQSGDAGGTDTQYF. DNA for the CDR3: TGCAGTGCGCAATCCGGAGATGCGGGAGGCACAGATACGCAGTATTTT.

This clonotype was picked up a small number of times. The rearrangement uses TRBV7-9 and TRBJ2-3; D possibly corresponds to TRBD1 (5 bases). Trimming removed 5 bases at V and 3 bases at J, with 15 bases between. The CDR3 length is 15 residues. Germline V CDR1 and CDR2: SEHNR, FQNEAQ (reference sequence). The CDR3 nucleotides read TGTGCCAGCAGCCCCGAGGCCAGGGCGACAGATACGCAGTATTTT. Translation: CASSPEARATDTQYF.

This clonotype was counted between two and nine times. The chain's CDR3 is CASSYGGFGLAGSLQQFF. The CDR3 DNA is TGCGCCAGCAGCTACGGGGGTTTTGGACTAGCGGGAAGTCTCCAGCAGTTCTTC. The chain links TRBV5-1 to TRBJ2-1; 12 nucleotides align to TRBD2. The CDR3 runs 18 residues. Germline CDR1 is SGHRS and CDR2 is YFSETQ. J lost 11 bases, V lost 3 bases, and 18 bases had no gene match.

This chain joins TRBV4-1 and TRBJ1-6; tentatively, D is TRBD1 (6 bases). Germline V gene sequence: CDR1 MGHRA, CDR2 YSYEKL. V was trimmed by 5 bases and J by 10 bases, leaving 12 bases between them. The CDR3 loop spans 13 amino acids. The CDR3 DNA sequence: TGCGCCAGCAGCGCATACAGGGAGTCACCCCTCCACTTT. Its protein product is CASSAYRESPLHF.

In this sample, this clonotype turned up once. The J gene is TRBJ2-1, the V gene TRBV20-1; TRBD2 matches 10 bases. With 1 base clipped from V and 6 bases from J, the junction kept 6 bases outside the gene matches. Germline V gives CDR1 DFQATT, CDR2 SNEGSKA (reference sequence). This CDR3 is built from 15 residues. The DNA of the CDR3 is TGCAGTGCTAGAGCCCGACTAGCGGGCTCCAATGAGCAGTTCTTC. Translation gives CSARARLAGSNEQFF.

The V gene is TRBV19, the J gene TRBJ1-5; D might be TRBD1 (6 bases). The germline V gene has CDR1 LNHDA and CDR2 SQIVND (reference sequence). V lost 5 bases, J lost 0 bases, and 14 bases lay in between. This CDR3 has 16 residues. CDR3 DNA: TGTGCCAGTAGTCTATCAGGGGCATTTAGCAATCAGCCCCAGCATTTT. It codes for CASSLSGAFSNQPQHF.

Here the CDR3 DNA reads TGTGCCAGCACCCTCCCGGGATTCAACTATGGCTACACCTTC. Protein: CASTLPGFNYGYTF. This rearrangement joins TRBV28 to TRBJ1-2; D uncertain. Trimming pared 7 bases from V and 2 bases from J, leaving 14 bases between. Germline loops: CDR1 MDHEN, CDR2 SYDVKM. There are 14 residues in the CDR3.